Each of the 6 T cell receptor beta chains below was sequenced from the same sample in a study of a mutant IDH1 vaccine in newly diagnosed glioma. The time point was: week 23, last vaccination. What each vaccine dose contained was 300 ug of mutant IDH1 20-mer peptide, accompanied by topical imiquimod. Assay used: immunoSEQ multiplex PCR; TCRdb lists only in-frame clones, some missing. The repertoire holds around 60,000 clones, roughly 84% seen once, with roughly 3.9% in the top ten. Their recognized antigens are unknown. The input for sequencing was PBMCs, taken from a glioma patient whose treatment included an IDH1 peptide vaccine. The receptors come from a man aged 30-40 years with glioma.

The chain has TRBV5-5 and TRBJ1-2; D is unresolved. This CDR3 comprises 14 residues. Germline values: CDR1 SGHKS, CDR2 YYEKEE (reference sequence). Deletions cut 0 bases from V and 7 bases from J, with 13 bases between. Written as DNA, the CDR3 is TGTGCCAGCAGCTTGGCTGGCCCCTTGTTTGGCTACACCTTC. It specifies CASSLAGPLFGYTF.

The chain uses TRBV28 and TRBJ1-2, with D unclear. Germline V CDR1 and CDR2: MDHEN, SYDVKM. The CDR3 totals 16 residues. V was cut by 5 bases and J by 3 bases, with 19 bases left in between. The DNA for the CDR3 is TGTGCCAGCAGTCCCCGGGTTCAGGCCCACGACTATGGCTACACCTTC. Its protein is CASSPRVQAHDYGYTF.

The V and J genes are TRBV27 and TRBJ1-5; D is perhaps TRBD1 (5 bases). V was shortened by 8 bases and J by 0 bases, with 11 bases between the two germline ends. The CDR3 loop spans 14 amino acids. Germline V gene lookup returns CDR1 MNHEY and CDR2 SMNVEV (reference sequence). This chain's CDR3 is CASGDLYSNQPQHF. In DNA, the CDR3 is TGTGCCAGCGGGGACTTATATAGCAATCAGCCCCAGCATTTT.

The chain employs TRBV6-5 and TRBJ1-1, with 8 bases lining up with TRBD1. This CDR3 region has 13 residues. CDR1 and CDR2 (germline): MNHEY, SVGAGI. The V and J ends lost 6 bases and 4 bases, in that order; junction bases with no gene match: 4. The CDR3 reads CASRGQGSTEAFF. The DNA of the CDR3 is TGTGCCAGCAGAGGACAGGGTTCCACTGAAGCTTTCTTT.

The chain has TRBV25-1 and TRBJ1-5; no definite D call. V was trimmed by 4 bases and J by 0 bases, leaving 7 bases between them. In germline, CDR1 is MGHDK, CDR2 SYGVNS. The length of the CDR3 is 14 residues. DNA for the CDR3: TGTGCCAGCAGTGGAACTTATAGCAATCAGCCCCAGCATTTT. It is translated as CASSGTYSNQPQHF.

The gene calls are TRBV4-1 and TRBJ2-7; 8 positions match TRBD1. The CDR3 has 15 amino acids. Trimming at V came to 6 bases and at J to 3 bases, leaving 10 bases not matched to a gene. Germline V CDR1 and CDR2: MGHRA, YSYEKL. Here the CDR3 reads CASRNIGDRNYEQYF. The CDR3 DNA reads TGCGCCAGCAGGAATATAGGGGACAGGAACTACGAGCAGTACTTC.